The 7 T cell receptor beta chains below were found in one sample sequenced in a study of shared clonotypes between healthy human individuals. Data came from immunoSEQ multiplex PCR; TCRdb stores just in-frame clones and leaves some out. The sample consists of around 1,000,000 clones, 70% to 80% of them appearing once. The sequenced sample consisted of memory CD4+ T cells from PBMCs. Indicated subset: CD45RA-negative fraction. Receptor source: a young man in good health. Some clones in this sample may be carry-over from other donors' samples.

The chain has TRBV18 and TRBJ2-3, with 9 bases matching TRBD2. There are 15 residues in the CDR3. Germline V gene lookup returns CDR1 KGHSH and CDR2 LQKENI. The V and J ends lost 3 bases and 3 bases, in that order; junction bases with no gene match: 4. CDR3 coding DNA: TGTGCCAGCTCACCTAGTCTAGCGGGAACAGATACGCAGTATTTT. Translating gives CASSPSLAGTDTQYF.

This clone appeared a single time. The gene calls are TRBV6-5 and TRBJ1-4; D call uncertain. The CDR3 has 15 amino acids. Per germline, CDR1 MNHEY and CDR2 SVGAGI. Trimming stripped 0 bases from V and 8 bases from J, with 13 bases between. The CDR3 DNA follows: TGTGCCAGCAGTTACTCGCACGTCCCTGGGGAAAAACTGTTTTTT. It codes for CASSYSHVPGEKLFF.

The rearrangement uses TRBV9 and TRBJ2-7; 9 nucleotides align to TRBD2. In germline, CDR1 is SGDLS, CDR2 YYNGEE. This CDR3 spans 14 amino acids. J gave up 6 bases and V 3 bases, and 7 bases lay outside the gene matches. The CDR3 reads CASSGLAGEGEQYF. DNA for the CDR3: TGTGCCAGCAGCGGATTAGCGGGAGAGGGCGAGCAGTACTTC.

The CDR3: CAWSPVSISGNTIYF. CDR3 coding DNA: TGTGCCTGGAGTCCAGTGTCAATCTCTGGAAACACCATATATTTT. The rearrangement joins TRBV30 to TRBJ1-3; D unclear. Trimming took 2 bases from V and 0 from J, leaving 11 bases between them. Germline loops: CDR1 GTSNPN, CDR2 SVGIG (reference sequence). The CDR3 is 15 residues long.

This rearrangement joins TRBV6-1 to TRBJ1-5; 8 bases fit TRBD1. Germline CDR1 is MNHNS and CDR2 is SASEGT. This CDR3 is built from 14 residues. The V gene end was trimmed by 6 bases and the J gene end by 5 bases; junction bases not matched to a gene: 6. CDR3 loop: CASRVQGGDQPQHF. CDR3 in DNA: TGTGCCAGCAGAGTACAGGGGGGAGATCAGCCCCAGCATTTT.

The chain links TRBV7-8 to TRBJ1-5; 8 positions match TRBD1. CDR1 is SGHVS and CDR2 is FQNEAQ in the germline V gene. The CDR3 consists of 16 residues. Trimming at V came to 5 bases and at J to 5 bases, leaving 11 bases not matched to a gene. CDR3 protein: CASSNRDRSYHQPQHF. CDR3 bases: TGTGCCAGCAGCAACCGGGACAGGAGTTATCATCAGCCCCAGCATTTT.

This clone has just one count. The V gene is TRBV19, the J gene TRBJ2-1; the D gene could be TRBD1 or TRBD2 (5 bases each). V was cut by 4 bases and J by 0 bases, with 10 bases left in between. CDR3 size: 15 residues. Looked up from germline, CDR1 is LNHDA and CDR2 is SQIVND (reference sequence). The CDR3 is CASSRGYLSYNEQFF. The DNA for the CDR3 is TGTGCCAGTAGTAGGGGGTACCTCTCCTACAATGAGCAGTTCTTC.